The source of this T cell receptor beta chain is a study of identical twins. Template switching introduced a universal primer site, and the cDNA bore unique molecular identifiers. From the 5' RACE reads, TCRdb called clonotypes with MiXCR, one entry per CDR3 protein. The sample holds about 690,000 distinct CDR3 sequences, around 6% seen once. General observations from the study: Without tracking the same donors, conclusions rested on cross-sectional statistical analysis.

Trimming left V 5 bases short and J 2 bases short, with 12 bases between. This CDR3 spans 14 amino acids. This clonotype was detected ten times or more. Its cognate antigen is unknown. Sequenced material: naive T cells sorted from blood. The chain joins TRBV12-3 or TRBV12-4 to TRBJ1-1; D might be TRBD1 (5 bases). This TCR was recovered from a man between 18 and 29 years old in good health. CDR3 bases: TGTGCCAGCAGTGCGCAGGGTACCAACACTGAAGCTTTCTTT. Translated, it gives CASSAQGTNTEAFF.